This T cell receptor (beta chain) originates from a study of control samples from healthy donors and cancer patients. Trimming removed 2 bases from V and 3 bases from J, with 8 bases in between. Germline lookup yields CDR1 SGHRS and CDR2 YFSETQ. The CDR3 contains 14 residues. In its sample, this clone was seen a few times. The sample contains more than one DNA sequence encoding this CDR3. The assay was immunoSEQ multiplex PCR, and TCRdb's table has in-frame clones only and misses some. The sample consists of about 230,000 clones, roughly 82% of them appearing once. The TCR was taken from a woman between 55 and 75 years old with lung cancer. The chain couples TRBV5-1 to TRBJ1-4; D remains unclear. Source material: PBMCs. As DNA, the CDR3 is TGCGCCAGCAGCTTTGGAGGGTCTAATGAAAAACTGTTTTTT. Translated: CASSFGGSNEKLFF.